This T cell receptor beta chain comes out of a study of molecular identifiers for immune sequencing clone quantification. The overall study: In replicates, the authors split RNA from about 20,000 or 100,000 naive CD8 cells five ways and sequenced four. General study results and limits: Jurkat TCR RNA that was spiked in from one cell was reportedly detectable among one million naive cells. Over 99% of CMV-specific effector molecules, but under 1% of naive ones, were in clones above 20 copies.

Trimming stripped 2 bases from V and 1 base from J, with 9 bases between. The CDR3 is 14 residues long. Germline V lookup: CDR1 MNHEY, CDR2 SVGEGT. This clonotype has just a few counts. Its antigen is not identified. TCRdb analysed the PCR reads with MiXCR anew, one entry per CDR3 protein. The table shows 550,000 to 750,000 distinct CDR3 sequences, with about 20% occurring only once. Naive CD8 sequencing libraries were generated from 20,000 to 1,000,000 sorted cells, with 10%, 30% or 50% RNA as input. Material: naive CD8+ T cells from blood, with Jurkat cell RNA spiked in. This sample's subset: FACS-sorted CD8+CD4-CCR7+CD45RA+ naive T cells. This sequence was found in a human donor in good health. Some libraries in this study had Jurkat cell RNA spiked in. This chain connects TRBV6-2 or TRBV6-3 to TRBJ2-7; D remains ambiguous. The CDR3 region has the DNA TGTGCCAGCAGTTACAACCTAGGATCCTACGAGCAGTACTTC. Translation gives CASSYNLGSYEQYF.